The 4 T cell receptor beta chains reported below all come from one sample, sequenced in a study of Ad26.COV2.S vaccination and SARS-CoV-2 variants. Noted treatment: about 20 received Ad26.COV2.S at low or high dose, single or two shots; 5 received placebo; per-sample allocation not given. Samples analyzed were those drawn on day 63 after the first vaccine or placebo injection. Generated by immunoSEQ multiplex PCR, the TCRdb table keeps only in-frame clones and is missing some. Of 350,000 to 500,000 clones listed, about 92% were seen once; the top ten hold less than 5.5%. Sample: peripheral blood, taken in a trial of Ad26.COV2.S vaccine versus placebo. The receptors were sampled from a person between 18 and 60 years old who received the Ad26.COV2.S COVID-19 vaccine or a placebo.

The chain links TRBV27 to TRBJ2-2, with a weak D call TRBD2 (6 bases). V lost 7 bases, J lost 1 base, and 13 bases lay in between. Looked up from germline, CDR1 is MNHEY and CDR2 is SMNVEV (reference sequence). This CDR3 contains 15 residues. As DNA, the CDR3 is TGTGCCAGCACCAGGGACTCGAAGAACACCGGGGAGCTGTTTTTT. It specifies CASTRDSKNTGELFF.

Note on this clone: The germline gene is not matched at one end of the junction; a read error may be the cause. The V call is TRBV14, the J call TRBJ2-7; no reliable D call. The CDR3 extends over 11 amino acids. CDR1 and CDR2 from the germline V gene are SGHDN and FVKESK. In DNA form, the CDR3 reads TGTGCCAGCAGCCAAGCGGACCGGTGGCACTTC. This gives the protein CASSQADRWHF.

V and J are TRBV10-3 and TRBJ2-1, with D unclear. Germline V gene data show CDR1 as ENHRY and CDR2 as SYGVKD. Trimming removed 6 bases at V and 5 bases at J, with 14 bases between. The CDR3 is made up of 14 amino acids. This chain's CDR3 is CAISNGVRNNEQFF. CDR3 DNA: TGTGCCATCAGCAATGGGGTCAGAAACAATGAGCAGTTCTTC.

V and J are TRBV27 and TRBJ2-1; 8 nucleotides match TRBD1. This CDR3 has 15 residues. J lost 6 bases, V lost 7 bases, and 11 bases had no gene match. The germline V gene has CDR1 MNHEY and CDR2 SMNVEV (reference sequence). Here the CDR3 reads CASNLGQGRFNEQFF. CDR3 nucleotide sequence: TGTGCCAGCAACCTTGGACAGGGTCGGTTCAATGAGCAGTTCTTC.